This is a list of T cell receptor beta chains from one sample in a study of beta chain features in type 1 diabetes. Libraries were prepared by immunoSEQ multiplex PCR; TCRdb keeps only in-frame clonotypes and omits some of them. The profile shows roughly 240,000 clones, 13% to 15% of them singletons. Sequenced: naive CD4+ T cells from blood. The receptors stem from a woman aged 40 to 50 in good health. Both conserved end residues are part of each CDR3. Fields, in order: V gene, J gene, D gene, clone size, CDR3 DNA, CDR3 protein. D genes are given only for firm matches. Some rows have no size entry. The others give once, few or many, or a class for an expanded clone.

V: TRBV10-3; J: TRBJ2-1; D: NA; size: few; DNA: TGTGCCATCAGTGAGTCGCGATCCTCGGCCTACAATGAGCAGTTCTTC; CDR3: CAISESRSSAYNEQFF
V: TRBV27; J: TRBJ1-6; D: TRBD1; size: few; DNA: TGTGCCAGCAGTCCCGGGACAGGGTGGAATTCACCCCTCCACTTT; CDR3: CASSPGTGWNSPLHF
V: TRBV7-2; J: TRBJ2-1; D: NA; size: NA; DNA: TGTGCCAGCAGCTTATACAGGGAGGGGTACAATGAGCAGTTCTTC; CDR3: CASSLYREGYNEQFF
V: TRBV4-3; J: TRBJ2-3; D: NA; size: few; DNA: TGCGCCAGCAGCCGGGAAGCGGGTACCACAGATACGCAGTATTTT; CDR3: CASSREAGTTDTQYF
V: TRBV5-4; J: TRBJ2-3; D: NA; size: few; DNA: TGTGCCAGCAGCTTGGCCGGATCAGGTACGCAGTATTTT; CDR3: CASSLAGSGTQYF
V: TRBV27; J: TRBJ1-5; D: NA; size: few; DNA: TGTGCCAGCAGTGAATCAGGGCTCCCCAAGGCCCAGCATTTT; CDR3: CASSESGLPKAQHF
V: TRBV28; J: TRBJ2-7; D: TRBD1; size: many; DNA: TGTGCCAGCAGAACAGGGGGTCCGGGCTACGAGCAGTACTTC; CDR3: CASRTGGPGYEQYF
V: TRBV29-1; J: TRBJ1-5; D: TRBD1; size: NA; DNA: TGCAGCGTACAGGGGGCAACCGGGCAGCCCCAGCATTTT; CDR3: CSVQGATGQPQHF
V: TRBV19; J: TRBJ1-2; D: TRBD1; size: NA; DNA: TGTGCCAGTAGTGGTGTTGGCGGGACAGGGGGGTCCTATGGCTACACCTTC; CDR3: CASSGVGGTGGSYGYTF
V: TRBV6-1; J: TRBJ1-2; D: NA; size: few; DNA: TGTGCCAGCAGTCCTTCGGTTGGCTATGGCTACACCTTC; CDR3: CASSPSVGYGYTF
V: TRBV10-3; J: TRBJ2-7; D: NA; size: NA; DNA: TGTGCCATCAGTGAGGGGGAGTCGTACGAGCAGTACTTC; CDR3: CAISEGESYEQYF
V: TRBV27; J: TRBJ2-1; D: TRBD1; size: NA; DNA: TGTGCCAGCAGCCGAGCCCCGGGACAGGGGCCAGGTGAGCAGTTCTTC; CDR3: CASSRAPGQGPGEQFF
V: TRBV11-2; J: TRBJ1-1; D: TRBD1; size: NA; DNA: TGTGCCAGCAGCTTAGAAGAGGGACAGGGAGCTTTCTTT; CDR3: CASSLEEGQGAFF
V: TRBV14; J: TRBJ1-4; D: NA; size: many; DNA: TGTGCCAGCAGCCGCGGCCACAATGAAAAACTGTTTTTT; CDR3: CASSRGHNEKLFF
V: TRBV19; J: TRBJ1-2; D: TRBD1; size: few; DNA: TGTGCCAGTAACTCGGGACAGGCTTTCTATGGCTACACCTTC; CDR3: CASNSGQAFYGYTF
V: TRBV4-1; J: TRBJ1-2; D: TRBD1; size: NA; DNA: TGCGCCAGCAGCCAAGATGGACAGGGGTCGGACTATGGCTACACCTTC; CDR3: CASSQDGQGSDYGYTF
V: TRBV7-9; J: TRBJ2-1; D: NA; size: many; DNA: TGTGCCAGCAGCCCTTACAATGAGCAGTTCTTC; CDR3: CASSPYNEQFF
V: TRBV23-1; J: TRBJ1-1; D: TRBD1; size: NA; DNA: TGCGCCAGCAGTCAATATTCAGGGGGCGTTGAAGCTTTCTTT; CDR3: CASSQYSGGVEAFF
V: TRBV19; J: TRBJ1-2; D: NA; size: NA; DNA: TGTGCCAGTAGTACAAATGGACACGAACGCATGTATGGCTACACCTTC; CDR3: CASSTNGHERMYGYTF
V: TRBV6-5; J: TRBJ1-2; D: NA; size: NA; DNA: TGTGCCAGCAGTTACTCGACTCTTGGCTATGGCTACACCTTC; CDR3: CASSYSTLGYGYTF
V: TRBV7-8; J: TRBJ1-2; D: NA; size: NA; DNA: TGTGCCAGCAGCTTAACCCTTACATTTAACTATGGCTACACCTTC; CDR3: CASSLTLTFNYGYTF
V: TRBV11-2; J: TRBJ2-7; D: TRBD1; size: few; DNA: TGTGCCAGCAGCCACAGTCCAGGGGGAACCTACGAGCAGTACTTC; CDR3: CASSHSPGGTYEQYF
V: TRBV27; J: TRBJ1-1; D: TRBD1; size: few; DNA: TGTGCCAGCAGTTCTGCAGGGGGCGCGGGGGAAGCTTTCTTT; CDR3: CASSSAGGAGEAFF
V: TRBV5-4; J: TRBJ2-5; D: NA; size: few; DNA: TGTGCCAGCAGCGGGGGCGGTGGGGGTTACCAAGAGACCCAGTACTTC; CDR3: CASSGGGGGYQETQYF
V: TRBV7-2; J: TRBJ2-7; D: NA; size: NA; DNA: TGTGCCAGCAGCTTCGCCGGGACCCGGGGGGCTTACGAGCAGTACTTC; CDR3: CASSFAGTRGAYEQYF
V: TRBV4-1; J: TRBJ2-7; D: NA; size: NA; DNA: TGCGCCAGCAGCCAACCGGGAAGGTCCTACGAGCAGTACTTC; CDR3: CASSQPGRSYEQYF
V: TRBV6-1; J: TRBJ1-6; D: NA; size: few; DNA: TGTGCCGGACGATTGGGGAGTTATTCACCCCTCCACTTT; CDR3: CAGRLGSYSPLHF
V: TRBV18; J: TRBJ2-2; D: TRBD1; size: NA; DNA: TGTGCCAGCTCACCAAACAGGGGAACCGGGGAGCTGTTTTTT; CDR3: CASSPNRGTGELFF
V: TRBV29-1; J: TRBJ2-7; D: NA; size: NA; DNA: TGCAGCGTTGGCGGGGCCTACGAGCAGTACTTC; CDR3: CSVGGAYEQYF
V: TRBV5-1; J: TRBJ1-2; D: NA; size: NA; DNA: TGCGCCAGCAGCTTGGCGTTCGGGGGTGGCTACACCTTC; CDR3: CASSLAFGGGYTF
V: TRBV7-2; J: TRBJ1-1; D: TRBD1; size: NA; DNA: TGTGCCAGCAGACAGGGGGTGAACACTGAAGCTTTCTTT; CDR3: CASRQGVNTEAFF
V: TRBV5-1; J: TRBJ2-7; D: TRBD2; size: NA; DNA: TGCGCCAGCAGCTTGACTAGCGGGGGCTACGAGCAGTACTTC; CDR3: CASSLTSGGYEQYF
V: TRBV6-5; J: TRBJ2-2; D: NA; size: few; DNA: TGTGCCAGCAGTTACATAATCGGGGAGCTGTTTTTT; CDR3: CASSYIIGELFF
V: TRBV7-9; J: TRBJ1-6; D: NA; size: few; DNA: TGTGCCAGCAGTTCCGGGAGGGTTAATTCACCCCTCCACTTT; CDR3: CASSSGRVNSPLHF
V: TRBV9; J: TRBJ2-2; D: NA; size: few; DNA: TGTGCCAGCAGCGTAGACTCCGGGGAGCTGTTTTTT; CDR3: CASSVDSGELFF
V: TRBV25-1; J: TRBJ1-1; D: NA; size: NA; DNA: TGTGCCAGCTCTCGGGACATGAACACTGAAGCTTTCTTT; CDR3: CASSRDMNTEAFF
V: TRBV18; J: TRBJ2-5; D: TRBD2; size: few; DNA: TGTGCCAGCTCGCTTACAACTAGCGGGGGCCAAGAGACCCAGTACTTC; CDR3: CASSLTTSGGQETQYF
V: TRBV25-1; J: TRBJ2-7; D: TRBD1; size: few; DNA: TGTGCCAGCAGTGCTAGACAGGGGGCGTACGAGCAGTACTTC; CDR3: CASSARQGAYEQYF
V: TRBV5-1; J: TRBJ2-7; D: TRBD1; size: few; DNA: TGCGCCAGCAGCGTCGGTAGGACAGGCACGAGCGAGCAGTACTTC; CDR3: CASSVGRTGTSEQYF
V: TRBV11-2; J: TRBJ2-3; D: TRBD2; size: few; DNA: TGTGCCAGCAGCTCGTATAGCGGGGGGACAGATACGCAGTATTTT; CDR3: CASSSYSGGTDTQYF
V: TRBV18; J: TRBJ1-1; D: NA; size: NA; DNA: TGTGCCAGCTCCCCCGGTTTAAGCGACACTGAAGCTTTCTTT; CDR3: CASSPGLSDTEAFF
V: TRBV5-1; J: TRBJ2-3; D: NA; size: NA; DNA: TGCGCCAGCAGCCCAGGGATAGGCAGCCTAGACACAGATACGCAGTATTTT; CDR3: CASSPGIGSLDTDTQYF
V: TRBV19; J: TRBJ1-2; D: TRBD1; size: NA; DNA: TGTGCCAGTAGTATAGTTGGGACAGGGGGACCCCAACCAGCTAACTATGGCTACACCTTC; CDR3: CASSIVGTGGPQPANYGYTF
V: TRBV5-6; J: TRBJ2-3; D: TRBD2; size: NA; DNA: TGTGCCAGCAGCCCCCGCCTAGCGGCAGATACGCAGTATTTT; CDR3: CASSPRLAADTQYF
V: TRBV2; J: TRBJ2-1; D: NA; size: few; DNA: TGTGCCAGCAGCCGACAGGGAGGTGAGCAGTTCTTC; CDR3: CASSRQGGEQFF